Included here is one TCR beta chain sequence, with context. Its antigen is still unknown. A read error may produce the germline difference seen at one junction end. The CDR3 has 15 residues. Germline V lookup: CDR1 MGHRA, CDR2 YSYEKL. This sample stems from a study of regulatory T cells in long-lasting Graves disease. Study-level findings and limits: New patients shared approximately 930 public clonotypes, fewer than the 2,500 to 3,000 shared by persistent patients. When disease was persistent, TRBV28, TRBJ1-2 and TRBJ2-5 were the favored segments.

Through Arm-PCR of CDR3 regions and iRepertoire HTBI primers, TCR beta libraries were built. One entry per CDR3 protein results from TCRdb running MiXCR on the multiplex PCR reads. The table records 450,000 to 700,000 distinct CDR3 sequences, roughly 13% of them present only once. Regarding time point: newly diagnosed GD, antithyroid drugs for less than 3 months. Construction of the TCR library relied on RNA isolated from PBMCs. These data were also reused for a study on T cells in Graves' hyperthyroidism and ophthalmopathy.

The receptor was derived from a young man with Graves disease. The genes are TRBV4-1 and TRBJ2-7; maybe TRBD1 (6 bases). Here the sequenced sample was peripheral blood mononuclear cells (PBMCs), taken at new diagnosis, from a patient treated with antithyroid drugs. In DNA form, the CDR3 reads TGTGCCAGCAGCCAAGGTTCAGGGGTGCGTTACGAGCAGTACTTC. Translation gives CASSQGSGVRYEQYF.